The 24 T cell receptor beta chains listed next were all sequenced from one sample in a study of high-grade serous ovarian cancer treatment subgroups. Profiling relied on immunoSEQ multiplex PCR, and the TCRdb table lists in-frame clones only, not all of them. The sample includes around 30,000 clones, around 80% seen only once; the top ten take around 2.3%. Tumor samples were obtained before definitive surgery or chemotherapy. Sequencing input: tumor tissue. Source of these receptors: a human donor with high-grade serous ovarian cancer.

This chain connects TRBV6-5 to TRBJ1-2, with D uncertain. This CDR3 comprises 16 residues. CDR1 and CDR2 from the germline V gene are MNHEY and SVGAGI. Trimming removed 0 bases at V and 0 bases at J, with 11 bases between. The CDR3 here is CASSYSEVTSNYGYTF. The DNA of the CDR3 is TGTGCCAGCAGTTACTCGGAAGTCACATCTAACTATGGCTACACCTTC.

The chain combines TRBV30 with TRBJ2-1; TRBD2 agrees at 11 bases. The CDR3 length is 13 residues. From germline, CDR1 is GTSNPN and CDR2 SVGIG (reference sequence). The CDR3 protein is CARRLAGGNEQFF. CDR3 bases: TGTGCACGCCGGCTAGCGGGGGGAAATGAGCAGTTCTTC.

The CDR3 loop is CASTPERELGETQYF. As DNA, the CDR3 is TGTGCCAGCACCCCTGAGCGGGAGTTGGGGGAGACCCAGTACTTC. V is TRBV2 and J is TRBJ2-5; TRBD2 agrees at 8 bases. The CDR3 is 15 residues long. Germline lookup yields CDR1 SNHLY and CDR2 FYNNEI. V dropped 7 bases and J dropped 5; count of bases not matched to a gene: 12. Full variable domain (outside the CDR3, taken from reference TRBV2 and TRBJ2-5): EPEVTQTPSHQVTQMGQEVILRCVPISNHLYFYWYRQILGQKVEFLVSFYNNEISEKSEIFDDQFSVERPDGSNFTLKIRSTKLEDSAMYFCASTPERELGETQYFGPGTRLLVL.

The chain links TRBV6-4 to TRBJ2-7; TRBD1 or TRBD2 may be the D gene (5 bases each). The CDR3 length is 16 residues. V was trimmed by 6 bases and J by 5 bases, leaving 23 bases between them. CDR1 is MRHNA and CDR2 is SNTAGT in the germline V gene. CDR3 region: CASSDRVRRGSDEQYF. The CDR3 DNA reads TGTGCCAGCAGCGATAGGGTGCGTCGGGGCTCGGACGAGCAGTACTTC.

The chain couples TRBV5-1 to TRBJ2-7; 8 bases agree with TRBD2. The J segment lost 2 bases and the V segment lost 0 bases, leaving 4 bases of the junction unmatched. The CDR3 is made up of 15 amino acids. CDR1 and CDR2 from the germline V gene are SGHRS and YFSETQ. CDR3 nucleotide sequence: TGCGCCAGCAGCTTGGCCGGGGGGGGTGCCTACGAGCAGTACTTC. This translates into CASSLAGGGAYEQYF.

This CDR3 reads CASSQAGTEGDEQYF. CDR3 DNA: TGCGCCAGCAGCCAGGCCGGGACAGAAGGCGACGAGCAGTACTTC. The chain is built from TRBV5-1 and TRBJ2-7, with 7 nucleotides matching TRBD1. CDR3 size: 15 residues. The germline V gene encodes CDR1 SGHRS and CDR2 YFSETQ. With V trimmed by 4 bases and J by 5 bases, 12 bases remained unmatched.

The chain employs TRBV7-6 and TRBJ2-1; D gene unclear. The length of the CDR3 is 12 residues. Trimming took off 5 bases at V and 4 bases at J, with 6 bases between the two ends. The germline V gene has CDR1 SGHVS and CDR2 FNYEAQ. CDR3 sequence: CASSPEYNEQFF. Here the CDR3 DNA reads TGTGCCAGCAGCCCGGAGTACAATGAGCAGTTCTTC.

The chain combines TRBV2 with TRBJ1-1, with unresolved D. V lost 3 bases to trimming and J lost 1 base, with 6 bases between them. Germline V gene lookup returns CDR1 SNHLY and CDR2 FYNNEI. The CDR3 loop spans 13 amino acids. As DNA, the CDR3 is TGTGCCAGCAGTGATCACCAGAACACTGAAGCTTTCTTT. Its protein product is CASSDHQNTEAFF.

The chain employs TRBV28 and TRBJ2-7; D unresolved. CDR1 is MDHEN, CDR2 SYDVKM, per germline. The CDR3 totals 16 residues. V was trimmed by 5 bases and J by 4 bases, leaving 21 bases between them. CDR3 nucleotide sequence: TGTGCCAGCAGTCCGTCCTCGCAAGGAGTTCAATACGAGCAGTACTTC. Its translation is CASSPSSQGVQYEQYF. The entire variable domain, with the rest obtained from reference TRBV28 and TRBJ2-7, is as follows: DVKVTQSSRYLVKRTGEKVFLECVQDMDHENMFWYRQDPGLGLRLIYFSYDVKMKEKGDIPEGYSVSREKKERFSLILESASTNQTSMYLCASSPSSQGVQYEQYFGPGTRLTVT.

The chain links TRBV6-5 to TRBJ2-2; maybe TRBD2 (7 bases). V gave up 6 bases and J gave up 8 bases, with 13 bases separating them. This CDR3 is built from 13 residues. Germline V gene sequence: CDR1 MNHEY, CDR2 SVGAGI. CDR3 loop: CASRGGATGELFF. The CDR3 DNA sequence: TGTGCCAGCAGGGGGGGGGCAACAGGGGAGCTGTTTTTT.

The J gene is TRBJ2-3, the V gene TRBV10-3; the D is unclear. V was cut by 5 bases and J by 3 bases, with 6 bases left in between. Germline CDR1 ENHRY, CDR2 SYGVKD. The CDR3 spans 12 residues. The CDR3 region is CAISPQTDTQYF. In nucleotides, the CDR3 is TGTGCCATCAGTCCGCAGACAGATACGCAGTATTTT.

The gene calls are TRBV27 and TRBJ1-3; D perhaps matches TRBD1 (5 bases). CDR1 is MNHEY and CDR2 is SMNVEV in the germline V gene (reference sequence). Trimming took off 4 bases at V and 6 bases at J, with 16 bases between the two ends. The CDR3 loop spans 15 amino acids. The CDR3 DNA sequence: TGTGCCAGCAGTTCACCCGGGACGGACCCAAACACCATATATTTT. Translating gives CASSSPGTDPNTIYF.

This chain joins TRBV27 and TRBJ2-6, with 8 bases lining up with TRBD2. V gave up 0 bases and J gave up 5 bases; unmatched junction bases: 12. There are 19 residues in the CDR3. In germline, CDR1 is MNHEY, CDR2 SMNVEV (reference sequence). The CDR3 sequence: CASSLSFSSGFGRANVLTF. CDR3 nucleotides: TGTGCCAGCAGTTTATCTTTTTCTAGCGGGTTCGGAAGGGCCAACGTCCTGACTTTC. The full variable domain, with the rest looked up from reference TRBV27 and TRBJ2-6, is EAQVTQNPRYLITVTGKKLTVTCSQNMNHEYMSWYRQDPGLGLRQIYYSMNVEVTDKGDVPEGYKVSRKEKRNFPLILESPSPNQTSLYFCASSLSFSSGFGRANVLTFGAGSRLTVL.

The chain recombines TRBV21-1 with TRBJ1-2; whether TRBD1, the table's D call, matches the DNA was not checked. TRBV21-1 is given as a pseudogene. CDR3 length: 15 residues. The CDR3 is CASSQTGIGTRGYTF. CDR3 nucleotide sequence: TGTGCCAGCAGCCAAACAGGGATAGGCACTCGTGGCTACACCTTC.

V usage is TRBV2 and J usage is TRBJ2-7; D ambiguous. Deletions cut 7 bases from V and 0 bases from J, with 13 bases between. Germline V gene sequence: CDR1 SNHLY, CDR2 FYNNEI. The length of the CDR3 is 14 residues. CDR3 bases: TGTGCCAGCAACTCCCCCGGGCTCTCCTACGAGCAGTACTTC. Residues: CASNSPGLSYEQYF.

The chain employs TRBV28 and TRBJ2-7; D is perhaps TRBD1 (5 bases). Looked up from germline, CDR1 is MDHEN and CDR2 is SYDVKM. The CDR3 consists of 15 residues. Trimming removed 2 bases from V and 3 bases from J, with 14 bases in between. The CDR3 coding sequence is TGTGCCAGCAGTTTAGCCCAGGGCCATGTCTACGAGCAGTACTTC. Amino acid sequence: CASSLAQGHVYEQYF.

V and J are TRBV10-2 and TRBJ2-7; 10 nucleotides line up with TRBD2. The CDR3 spans 15 residues. Germline assignment: CDR1 WSHSY and CDR2 SAAADI. Trimming removed 6 bases from V and 6 bases from J; junction bases left unmatched: 11. The CDR3 sequence is CASRDLTSGTPEQYF. The DNA for the CDR3 is TGCGCCAGCAGGGACCTAACTAGCGGGACACCCGAGCAGTACTTC.

The V call is TRBV6-1, the J call TRBJ2-5; 7 bases align to TRBD2. CDR3 size: 14 residues. Germline CDR1 MNHNS, CDR2 SASEGT. Trimming cost V 7 bases and J 4 bases; bases outside gene matches: 9. CDR3 DNA: TGTGCCAGCACCGGGGACTATCCACGAGAGACCCAGTACTTC. It specifies CASTGDYPRETQYF.

The table lists this clone with a count of one. The chain couples TRBV7-9 to TRBJ2-3; 10 bases match TRBD2. The CDR3 contains 16 residues. J gave up 0 bases and V 5 bases, and 5 bases lay outside the gene matches. Germline CDR1 is SEHNR and CDR2 is FQNEAQ (reference sequence). In nucleotides, the CDR3 is TGTGCCAGCAGCCCCTTAGCGGGAGGAAGCACAGATACGCAGTATTTT. Its translation is CASSPLAGGSTDTQYF.

V and J are TRBV4-2 and TRBJ2-3, with TRBD2 identical over 11 bases. The junction had 11 bases not matched to a gene; V was cut back by 2 bases and J by 4 bases. Germline V gene sequence: CDR1 LGHNA, CDR2 YNFKEQ. The CDR3 spans 18 residues. CDR3 DNA: TGTGCCAGCAGCCAATCCTATAGCGGGAGGGGCAGGGCAGATACGCAGTATTTT. Translating it yields CASSQSYSGRGRADTQYF.

Only one count was recorded for this clone. V gene TRBV7-8 combines with J gene TRBJ2-6; D perhaps matches TRBD2 (6 bases). The CDR3 runs 15 residues. Trimming took off 3 bases at V and 1 base at J, with 7 bases between the two ends. Germline CDR1 is SGHVS and CDR2 is FQNEAQ. This CDR3 reads CASSLGGSGANVLTF. The CDR3 coding sequence is TGTGCCAGCAGCTTGGGGGGTTCTGGGGCCAACGTCCTGACTTTC.

The V call is TRBV5-6, the J call TRBJ1-5; a weak D match, TRBD1 (6 bases). The V and J ends lost 5 bases and 4 bases respectively, with 10 bases between them. From germline, CDR1 is SGHDT and CDR2 YYEEEE. The CDR3 is made up of 13 amino acids. The CDR3 region is CASSRGGNQPQHF. The CDR3 coding sequence is TGTGCCAGCAGTCGAGGGGGGAATCAGCCCCAGCATTTT.

V usage is TRBV7-9 and J usage is TRBJ2-1; TRBD2 aligns across 9 bases. Unmatched junction bases numbered 12, after V lost 5 bases and J lost 4 bases. The CDR3 extends over 17 amino acids. The germline V gene encodes CDR1 SEHNR and CDR2 FQNEAQ (reference sequence). CDR3 in DNA: TGTGCCAGCAGCGCGACGTCAATAGCGGGAGAGTACAATGAGCAGTTCTTC. Its protein product is CASSATSIAGEYNEQFF.

The CDR3 loop is CASSLGALGPTQYF. CDR3 nucleotides: TGTGCCAGCAGCTTGGGTGCCTTGGGGCCGACGCAGTATTTT. The chain joins TRBV5-6 to TRBJ2-3, with D maybe TRBD1 (5 bases). The CDR3 covers 14 residues. CDR1 and CDR2 (germline): SGHDT, YYEEEE. V lost 0 bases to trimming and J lost 9 bases, with 14 bases between them.